The clone carrying this T cell receptor beta chain is judged medium-sized (0.01 to 0.1%). The ends lost 2 bases at V and 0 bases at J; junction bases unmatched: 10. Per germline, CDR1 SGHDT and CDR2 YYEEEE. CDR3 length equals 19 residues. The entry originates in a study of T cell responses to AZD1222 COVID-19 vaccine. Some clones are missing from TCRdb's copy, which holds only in-frame ones; the method was immunoSEQ multiplex PCR. The sample lists 77,000 or so clones, about 91% occurring once. This receptor was taken from an adult in good health. This rearrangement joins TRBV5-6 to TRBJ2-1; 11 bases agree with TRBD1. Sequencing was performed on peripheral blood, taken on day 0 of AZD1222 vaccination. CDR3: CASSFIRTGGSSSYNEQFF. The CDR3, as DNA: TGTGCCAGCAGCTTTATTAGGACAGGGGGCTCCAGCTCCTACAATGAGCAGTTCTTC.